The rows below give T cell receptor beta chains drawn from one sample of a study of cytotoxic CD8 clonotypes in ibrutinib-treated CLL. Sequencing was performed with immunoSEQ multiplex PCR; in TCRdb, only in-frame clones are kept and a portion is missing. In the table there are roughly 20,000 clones, 70% to 80% of which are singletons. This sample comprised PBMCs, obtained before ibrutinib treatment. All receptors come from a human donor with chronic lymphocytic leukemia. The CDR3 runs from the conserved cysteine through the conserved F or W. Each record gives: V gene, D gene, clone size, J gene, CDR3 protein, CDR3 DNA. D genes are given only for firm matches. Clone size is not always given. Where it is, it says once, few, many or a class for expanded clones.

v_gene: TRBV28; d_gene: TRBD1; abundance: -; j_gene: TRBJ1-5; CDR3aa: CASSFPRGVGAWSNQPQHF; CDR3nt: TGTGCCAGCAGTTTCCCCAGGGGGGTTGGGGCATGGAGCAATCAGCCCCAGCATTTT
v_gene: TRBV11-2; d_gene: TRBD2; abundance: -; j_gene: TRBJ2-6; CDR3aa: CASSLVPAGVSGANVLTF; CDR3nt: TGTGCCAGCAGCTTAGTCCCAGCGGGAGTCTCTGGGGCCAACGTCCTGACTTTC
v_gene: TRBV4-3; d_gene: -; abundance: -; j_gene: TRBJ2-7; CDR3aa: CASSPGPARTYEQYF; CDR3nt: TGCGCCAGCAGCCCCGGCCCAGCGCGAACCTACGAGCAGTACTTC
v_gene: TRBV11-2; d_gene: -; abundance: few; j_gene: TRBJ2-2; CDR3aa: CASNPNQDSANTGELFF; CDR3nt: TGTGCCAGCAATCCCAATCAGGACAGCGCGAACACCGGGGAGCTGTTTTTT
v_gene: TRBV19; d_gene: -; abundance: -; j_gene: TRBJ2-7; CDR3aa: CASSITVSYEQYF; CDR3nt: TGTGCCAGTAGTATAACTGTGTCCTACGAGCAGTACTTC
v_gene: TRBV11-2; d_gene: -; abundance: -; j_gene: TRBJ2-7; CDR3aa: CASSLGRGQYF; CDR3nt: TGTGCCAGCAGCCTCGGCCGGGGGCAGTACTTC
v_gene: TRBV6-6; d_gene: -; abundance: few; j_gene: TRBJ1-1; CDR3aa: CASGRRGADTEAFF; CDR3nt: TGTGCCAGCGGCCGAAGGGGCGCTGACACTGAAGCTTTCTTT
v_gene: TRBV30; d_gene: -; abundance: -; j_gene: TRBJ2-2; CDR3aa: CAWSVLGELFF; CDR3nt: TGTGCCTGGAGTGTACTCGGGGAGCTGTTTTTT
v_gene: TRBV9; d_gene: -; abundance: -; j_gene: TRBJ2-3; CDR3aa: CASSVGSGLSTDTQYF; CDR3nt: TGTGCCAGCAGCGTAGGAAGCGGCTTGAGCACAGATACGCAGTATTTT
v_gene: TRBV29-1; d_gene: TRBD1; abundance: -; j_gene: TRBJ1-2; CDR3aa: CSGGQGKANYGYTF; CDR3nt: TGCAGCGGGGGACAGGGGAAAGCTAACTATGGCTACACCTTC
v_gene: TRBV6-1; d_gene: -; abundance: -; j_gene: TRBJ1-2; CDR3aa: CAMRTSYGYTF; CDR3nt: TGTGCCATGAGAACGAGCTATGGCTACACCTTC
v_gene: TRBV7-9; d_gene: -; abundance: -; j_gene: TRBJ2-7; CDR3aa: CASSHGSYEQYF; CDR3nt: TGTGCCAGCAGCCACGGCTCCTACGAGCAGTACTTC
v_gene: TRBV6-5; d_gene: TRBD1; abundance: -; j_gene: TRBJ2-7; CDR3aa: CASSRGQVTYEQYF; CDR3nt: TGTGCCAGCAGTCGGGGACAGGTCACCTACGAGCAGTACTTC
v_gene: TRBV19; d_gene: -; abundance: -; j_gene: TRBJ2-3; CDR3aa: CASSIAPGSPGDTQYF; CDR3nt: TGTGCCAGTAGTATAGCCCCGGGTAGTCCGGGTGATACGCAGTATTTT
v_gene: TRBV14; d_gene: -; abundance: -; j_gene: TRBJ2-5; CDR3aa: CASSHPLGGGETQYF; CDR3nt: TGTGCCAGCAGCCACCCCCTTGGAGGGGGAGAGACCCAGTACTTC
v_gene: TRBV11-2; d_gene: TRBD1; abundance: -; j_gene: TRBJ2-7; CDR3aa: CASSPQGQGRREQYF; CDR3nt: TGTGCCAGCAGCCCCCAGGGACAGGGGAGGCGGGAGCAGTACTTC
v_gene: TRBV9; d_gene: -; abundance: -; j_gene: TRBJ2-3; CDR3aa: CASSERGFGGVGTDTQYF; CDR3nt: TGTGCCAGCAGCGAGAGGGGATTTGGCGGAGTGGGCACAGATACGCAGTATTTT
v_gene: TRBV5-1; d_gene: TRBD1; abundance: -; j_gene: TRBJ2-5; CDR3aa: CASRKTGDEETQYF; CDR3nt: TGCGCCAGCAGGAAAACAGGGGACGAAGAGACCCAGTACTTC
v_gene: TRBV5-1; d_gene: -; abundance: -; j_gene: TRBJ2-1; CDR3aa: CASSTTGGVGEQFF; CDR3nt: TGCGCCAGCAGCACGACTGGCGGGGTTGGTGAGCAGTTCTTC
v_gene: TRBV7-3; d_gene: -; abundance: few; j_gene: TRBJ2-1; CDR3aa: CASSFSGGNEQFF; CDR3nt: TGTGCCAGCAGCTTTTCTGGGGGGAATGAGCAGTTCTTC
v_gene: TRBV9; d_gene: -; abundance: -; j_gene: TRBJ2-3; CDR3aa: CASSVDGIDTQYF; CDR3nt: TGTGCCAGCAGCGTAGACGGCATCGATACGCAGTATTTT
v_gene: TRBV6-5; d_gene: -; abundance: -; j_gene: TRBJ2-2; CDR3aa: CASSLWPGELFF; CDR3nt: TGTGCCAGCAGCCTCTGGCCCGGGGAGCTGTTTTTT
v_gene: TRBV6-5; d_gene: TRBD1; abundance: once; j_gene: TRBJ2-3; CDR3aa: CASSRQGAKYF; CDR3nt: TGTGCCAGCAGTCGACAGGGGGCGAAGTATTTT
v_gene: TRBV11-3; d_gene: -; abundance: -; j_gene: TRBJ2-7; CDR3aa: CASSLLPTEYYEQYF; CDR3nt: TGTGCCAGCAGCCTCCTACCGACAGAGTACTACGAGCAGTACTTC
v_gene: TRBV19; d_gene: TRBD1; abundance: few; j_gene: TRBJ1-5; CDR3aa: CASSNYGQGGFQPQHF; CDR3nt: TGTGCCAGTAGTAACTATGGACAGGGAGGGTTTCAGCCCCAGCATTTT
v_gene: TRBV5-4; d_gene: -; abundance: -; j_gene: TRBJ2-3; CDR3aa: CASSEEGVRGDTQYF; CDR3nt: TGTGCCAGCAGCGAGGAGGGGGTTCGAGGGGATACGCAGTATTTT
v_gene: TRBV18; d_gene: -; abundance: -; j_gene: TRBJ2-5; CDR3aa: CASSLDIQETQYF; CDR3nt: TGTGCCAGCTCACTGGACATCCAAGAGACCCAGTACTTC